What follows is one TCR beta chain and its context. CDR1 and CDR2 from the germline V gene are MGHRA and YSYEKL. This CDR3 has 15 residues. The V end was cut by 2 bases, the J end by 7 bases, with 15 bases between. This specimen belongs to a study of T-cell reconstitution after alpha-beta-depleted transplantation in children. Unique molecular identifiers were built into the TCRbeta library. In TCRdb, the PCR reads were re-called with MiXCR into one record per CDR3 protein. Here the sample spans more than 450,000 distinct CDR3 sequences, about 18% being singletons. The material was PBMCs from the stem cell graft donor, obtained from the stem cell graft. The TCR sequence derives from a human donor who donated a stem cell graft to a child with acute lymphoblastic leukemia. The chain couples TRBV4-1 to TRBJ2-1; unclear D gene. The chain's CDR3 is CASSQKVARRNEQFF. In nucleotides, the CDR3 is TGCGCCAGCAGCCAAAAAGTGGCCAGGAGAAATGAGCAGTTCTTC.